This T cell receptor beta chain was captured by sequencing in a study of beta chain features in type 1 diabetes. The wider study: No patient-donor differences in age, gender, total cells or subset yield. Study results and caveats: Significant though moderate, a shortening of TCRB CDR3s appeared in all four CD4+ subsets of Type 1 diabetes patients. Over-representation of high TCR-expressing cells was a possible consequence of cDNA sequencing.

Concerning this clone itself: Its antigen is undetermined.

CDR3 size: 13 residues. V lost 4 bases, J lost 8 bases, and 13 bases lay in between. The germline V gene encodes CDR1 SGHRS and CDR2 YFSETQ. Expressed TCRB transcripts were sequenced because the isolated RNA had all been reverse transcribed beforehand. Naive, central memory and regulatory T cell samples came to a mean of around 3.3 million reads. Clones were read by immunoSEQ multiplex PCR, and TCRdb kept only the in-frame ones, dropping some. The sample yields hundreds of thousands of clones, roughly 13% seen once. Sorting based on CD45RO/CCR7/CD25/CD127/CD95/CD27 separated CD4+ naive, central memory, regulatory and stem cell-like memory cells.

The rearrangement links TRBV5-1 to TRBJ2-1, with D uncertain. Sample: naive CD4+ T cells from blood. The sequence derives from a young man with type 1 diabetes. The CDR3 sequence is CASSPGTLDEQFF. For the CDR3, the DNA is TGCGCCAGCAGCCCTGGCACCCTCGATGAGCAGTTCTTC. The full variable domain, with the rest looked up from reference TRBV5-1 and TRBJ2-1, is KAGVTQTPRYLIKTRGQQVTLSCSPISGHRSVSWYQQTPGQGLQFLFEYFSETQRNKGNFPGRFSGRQFSNSRSEMNVSTLELGDSALYLCASSPGTLDEQFFGPGTRLTVL.